This TCR beta chain was identified during a study of Ad26.COV2.S vaccination and SARS-CoV-2 variants. Study details: Intramuscularly, Ad26.COV2.S was given either once or twice, 56 days apart.

Study observations and caveats: People given the vaccine had a wider spike-specific TCR breadth than placebo recipients did.

Trimming removed 4 bases from V and 6 bases from J; junction bases left unmatched: 8. This CDR3 spans 16 amino acids. Germline CDR1 and CDR2: MGHRA and YSYEKL. Sequenced by immunoSEQ multiplex PCR; TCRdb stores in-frame clones only, minus some. In the table there are approximately 250,000 clones, 87% of which are singletons. In the case of this clone: Its antigen is currently unknown.

Treatment of the sample: roughly 20 received Ad26.COV2.S at low or high dose, single or two shots; about five received placebo; per-sample allocation not given. Repertoires come from day 63 after the first vaccine or placebo injection. The gene calls are TRBV4-1 and TRBJ2-1; the match to TRBD1 covers 11 bases. The source was peripheral blood, collected in a trial of Ad26.COV2.S vaccine versus placebo. The TCR sequence derives from a person aged 18 to 65 who received the Ad26.COV2.S COVID-19 vaccine or a placebo. CDR3 DNA sequence: TGCGCCAGCAGCCCCCTACCGGGACAGGGGGGCAATGAGCAGTTCTTC. Protein sequence: CASSPLPGQGGNEQFF.